The clone carrying this T cell receptor (beta chain) was detected a few times. The entry originates in a study of T-cell reconstitution after alpha-beta-depleted transplantation in children. Unique molecular identifiers were used in preparing the TCRbeta library. TCRdb independently ran MiXCR on the PCR reads; one entry per CDR3 protein. The sample holds fewer than 700,000 distinct CDR3 sequences, 10% to 15% seen once. The CDR3 totals 16 residues. With 0 bases removed from V and 0 bases from J, the gap between germline ends came to 15 bases. Germline V gene lookup returns CDR1 SQVTM and CDR2 ANQGSEA. V is TRBV29-1 and J is TRBJ2-7; D is possibly TRBD1 (5 bases). The TCR was taken from a male patient aged 10-17 years who had a stem cell transplant for acute myeloid leukemia, so the T cells may come from the graft donor. The sequences come from PBMCs, mostly from graft donor cells, collected 360 days after TCRalphabeta/CD19-depleted stem cell transplant. In DNA form, the CDR3 reads TGCAGCGTTGAAGATCGGGCAGGGTTGTCCTCCTACGAGCAGTACTTC. Its protein is CSVEDRAGLSSYEQYF.